This T cell receptor (beta chain) originates from a study of T cell changes during pregnancy in multiple sclerosis. TCRdb's table, derived via immunoSEQ multiplex PCR, lists solely in-frame clones and lacks some. The sample carries approximately 83,000 clones, 90% to 95% recorded once. J gave up 3 bases and V 0 bases, and 12 bases lay outside the gene matches. Germline lookup yields CDR1 SGHVS and CDR2 FQNEAQ. The CDR3 spans 18 residues. The sequence was obtained from a female donor with multiple sclerosis, enrolled in a pregnancy study. V and J are TRBV7-8 and TRBJ1-2, with 8 nucleotides matching TRBD1. Sequencing was performed on peripheral blood, taken in the first trimester of pregnancy. The chain's CDR3 is CASSLARWAGGKDYGYTF. CDR3 bases: TGTGCCAGCAGCTTAGCGCGATGGGCAGGGGGCAAGGACTATGGCTACACCTTC.